This entry is about one T cell receptor beta chain. At one boundary the junction diverges from the germline segment, which might be a read error. This sample is part of a study of cytomegalovirus exposure and HLA in healthy donors. PCR used 60 Vbeta primers and 13 Jbeta primers. Here immunoSEQ multiplex PCR was the method, and the copy in TCRdb shows in-frame clones only, minus some. The sample has fewer than 120,000 clones, around 83% seen once. The germline CDR1 and CDR2 sequences are SEHNR and FQNEAQ (reference sequence). The CDR3 sequence is 18 residues long. The rearrangement uses TRBV7-9 and TRBJ2-7, with D tentatively TRBD2 (6 bases). This clonotype originated in a woman aged 55-70 years in good health and CMV-seropositive. Sequenced: PBMCs. The CDR3 loop is CSSSYRILGGVAFYEQYF. The CDR3 coding sequence is TGTTCCAGCAGCTATCGGATACTCGGAGGGGTCGCCTTCTACGAGCAGTACTTC.